A single sample gave rise to the 5 T cell receptor beta chains below, sequenced in a study of precursors of human CD4 cytotoxic T cells. MiXCR, run by TCRdb on the reads, gives a single entry per CDR3 protein. Among 700 to 750 distinct CDR3 sequences listed, 15% to 20% were seen once. Four sorted CD4+ memory subsets, central memory, effector memory, IL-7R-high TEMRA and IL-7R-negative TEMRA, were UMI-sequenced. The sample consisted of memory CD4+ T cells from blood (PBMCs). The receptors originated from a human donor in good health.

The V and J genes are TRBV5-1 and TRBJ2-7, with TRBD2 identical over 9 bases. J gave up 2 bases and V 1 base, and 7 bases lay outside the gene matches. This CDR3 has 16 amino acids. The germline V gene has CDR1 SGHRS and CDR2 YFSETQ. This chain's CDR3 is CASSLSVAGAPYEQYF. The CDR3 nucleotides are TGCGCCAGCAGCTTGTCCGTAGCGGGAGCCCCCTACGAGCAGTACTTC.

This clonotype was seen more than once but under ten times. The gene calls are TRBV7-2 and TRBJ2-1, with TRBD2 matching over 8 bases. V gave up 6 bases and J gave up 8 bases; unmatched junction bases: 6. Germline CDR1 is SGHTA and CDR2 is FQGNSA. The CDR3 consists of 13 residues. The CDR3 region is CASRGTSWHEQFF. Here the CDR3 DNA reads TGTGCCAGCAGAGGGACTAGTTGGCATGAGCAGTTCTTC. Variable domain in full (rest from reference TRBV7-2 and TRBJ2-1): GAGVSQSPSNKVTEKGKDVELRCDPISGHTALYWYRQSLGQGLEFLIYFQGNSAPDKSGLPSDRFSAERTGGSVSTLTIQRTQQEDSAVYLCASRGTSWHEQFFGPGTRLTVL.

This clonotype qualifies as large. This chain uses TRBV28 with TRBJ2-2; D unclear. The V gene's germline CDR1 is MDHEN and CDR2 SYDVKM. The V gene lost 2 bases and the J gene lost 1 base, with 8 bases spanning the gap. The CDR3 is 15 amino acids. The CDR3 is CASSLGQVNTGELFF. The CDR3 bases are TGTGCCAGCAGTTTAGGCCAGGTGAACACCGGGGAGCTGTTTTTT.

A few counts support this clonotype. The rearrangement links TRBV13 to TRBJ2-1; D might be TRBD1 (5 bases). Germline CDR1 and CDR2: PRHDT and FYEKMQ (reference sequence). V dropped 5 bases and J dropped 4 bases, with 15 bases sitting between them. The CDR3 length is 15 residues. The CDR3 region has the DNA TGTGCCAGCAGCAACCAGGGTGGTTCATACAATGAGCAGTTCTTC. This translates into CASSNQGGSYNEQFF. Variable domain in full (rest from reference TRBV13 and TRBJ2-1): AAGVIQSPRHLIKEKRETATLKCYPIPRHDTVYWYQQGPGQDPQFLISFYEKMQSDKGSIPDRFSAQQFSDYHSELNMSSLELGDSALYFCASSNQGGSYNEQFFGPGTRLTVL.

The genes are TRBV28 and TRBJ1-5; TRBD1 agrees at 9 bases. The germline CDR1 and CDR2 sequences are MDHEN and SYDVKM. This CDR3 has 14 residues. Trimming removed 6 bases from V and 7 bases from J; junction bases left unmatched: 7. The CDR3 DNA sequence: TGTGCCAGCAGCCCACGACAGGGGGAGCAGCCCCAGCATTTT. This translates into CASSPRQGEQPQHF.